This T cell receptor beta chain was obtained from a study of blood T cell repertoires in COVID-19 (dated by TCRdb to 2018 to 2021). Notes on the research overall: Collaborator samples came from the United States, Italy and Spain and covered acute and convalescent phases of COVID-19. The material from the prospective study consisted of cDNA or gDNA derived from T cells, B-cell-depleted T cells, or PBMCs. The dataset comprised deeply sampled blood TCRbeta repertoires from subjects exposed to, actively infected with, or recovered from COVID-19. The repertoires were made available in a free public database intended to serve as a resource for research on the immune response to SARS-CoV-2. The samples were drawn from the first 160 participants of the ongoing ImmuneRACE study and from 1,200 or so subjects provided by 6 global collaborators. Sample metadata almost always included a de-identified subject ID, COVID-19 status, age in years and sex. HLA class I and class II types, where available, came from metadata supplied by the sample provider rather than from assay-based typing. General study outcomes and caveats: How much clinical and demographic metadata was included differed by source and by participant, and the metadata was provided uncurated.

TCRbeta CDR3 regions were amplified from genomic DNA using the immunoSEQ Assay, a bias-controlled multiplex PCR. On the study's bioinformatics: The number of nucleated cells in each sample was estimated by amplification of reference gene primers within the assay. To quantify the absolute abundance of each unique TCRbeta CDR3 rearrangement, sequence reads were collapsed and filtered. For each sample, productive Simpson clonality was calculated as the square root of Simpson's diversity index across productive rearrangements. TCRdb's version of the immuneACCESS table is confined to in-frame rearrangements and falls short of the full clone set. An unresolved V gene accounts for under half of the shortfall where checked; the remainder is of unknown origin. V and J calls and clone size follow that table, whereas D and trimming were derived from the DNA. Here the sample has a few hundred thousand clones; 86% occur a single time. Of the sample, 3% to 4% falls within the top ten clones.

Measured from the cysteine to the phenylalanine, the CDR3 is 15 residues long. Just CDR3 DNA is preserved here, 45 bases in frame from base 1. Sequences MDHEN (CDR1) and SYDVKM (CDR2) are obtained from the germline V gene. Relative to germline, V is 3 bases shorter and J is 6 bases shorter, with 16 bases between their ends. Participants in the prospective study were enrolled through a virtual design, were aged about 18 to 100 years, and lived in 20 to 30 United States geographic areas. Cohort assignment in the prospective study relied on participant-reported clinical history from a screening survey and a study questionnaire. In the prospective study, whole blood, serum and a nasopharyngeal or oropharyngeal swab were collected from each participant by mobile phlebotomists. Prospective study participants could optionally give additional blood draws and questionnaires over an approximately two-month period. Before DNA extraction, blood samples from the prospective study were shipped at room temperature or frozen.

Points on this clone: This clone's antigen is unknown. Base-call qualities are not available, and no considerably larger clone is one nucleotide away.

The TCR comes from a woman in her thirties or forties with acute COVID-19. This sequence uses TRBV28 and TRBJ2-3; perhaps TRBD2 is the D gene, with 6 bases matching. The sequencing sample was made of PBMCs or T cells enriched from blood (not recorded which). DNA sequence: TGTGCCAGCAGTTTTTCGGCCGGAGGGGTGGATACGCAGTATTTT. Its amino acids are CASSFSAGGVDTQYF.